The clone carrying this TCR beta chain was detected a few times. Its antigen remains unknown. One heparinised draw of blood, averaging around 120 mL, came from each donor. Staining for CD45RO/CCR7/CD25/CD127/CD95/CD27 allowed sorting of CD4+ naive, central memory, regulatory and stem cell-like memory cells. The CDR3 length is 15 residues. V gave up 2 bases and J gave up 4 bases; unmatched junction bases: 7. Germline V lookup: CDR1 SGHVS, CDR2 FQNEAQ. Sequenced material consisted of expressed TCRB transcripts (all of the isolated RNA was reverse transcribed). Measured with immunoSEQ multiplex PCR; TCRdb has only the in-frame clones, and not every one. The table has 80,000 to 90,000 clones, about a third seen once. The data stem from a study of beta chain features in type 1 diabetes. Across the study: Healthy donors, compared against patients, showed similar age, gender and cell yields. Study-wide points: Sequencing the cDNA could make cells with high TCR expression show up more than they should.

This chain uses TRBV7-8 with TRBJ2-7; 8 nucleotides align to TRBD1. This receptor was taken from a woman aged 18-29 years in good health. What was sequenced was stem cell memory CD4+ T cells from blood. The CDR3 nucleotides read TGTGCCAGCAGCTTAAGGGGGCAGGGGGCTTACGAGCAGTACTTC. It encodes CASSLRGQGAYEQYF.